A selection of T cell receptor beta chains follows, all from one sample in a study of shared clonotypes between healthy human individuals. The data were produced by immunoSEQ multiplex PCR, yet TCRdb's version contains in-frame clones alone and is incomplete. The sample lists about 2 million clones; about 95% were seen once. Specimen: naive CD8+ T cells sorted from blood. Source of these receptors: a man in his late teens or twenties in good health. The CDR3 runs from the conserved cysteine through the conserved F or W. Fields, in order: CDR3 length, D gene, clone size, J gene, V gene, CDR3 DNA, CDR3 protein. D genes are given only for firm matches. Rows give clone size only sometimes, using once, few, many, or a class for an expanded clone.

length: 12; D: -; size: -; J: TRBJ2-7; V: TRBV28; DNA: TGTGCCAGCAGTGTTAGTTCCTACGAGCAGTACTTC; CDR3: CASSVSSYEQYF
length: 17; D: -; size: -; J: TRBJ2-2; V: TRBV9; DNA: TGTGCCAGCAGCGTAGCCCGGACTAGCGGTTTGACAGGGGGGCTGTTTTTT; CDR3: CASSVARTSGLTGGLFF
length: 11; D: -; size: -; J: TRBJ2-4; V: TRBV7-9; DNA: TGTGCCAGCAGCTTAGGGCAGGACGAGTACTTC; CDR3: CASSLGQDEYF
length: 14; D: -; size: -; J: TRBJ1-1; V: TRBV5-1; DNA: TGCGCCAGCAGCCTCACGTGGGGATCCCCTGAAGCTTTCTTT; CDR3: CASSLTWGSPEAFF
length: 16; D: TRBD2; size: -; J: TRBJ2-7; V: TRBV10-3; DNA: TGTGCCATCAATCCCGGGACTAGCCCTTTTTCCTACGAGCAGTACTTC; CDR3: CAINPGTSPFSYEQYF
length: 15; D: TRBD1; size: -; J: TRBJ1-1; V: TRBV4-1; DNA: TGCGCCAGCAGCCCTCCCTTCGACAGGGCCACTGAAGCTTTCTTT; CDR3: CASSPPFDRATEAFF
length: 12; D: -; size: -; J: TRBJ2-3; V: TRBV7-9; DNA: TGTGCCAGCAGCCGTGGGGAAGATACGCAGTATTTT; CDR3: CASSRGEDTQYF
length: 12; D: -; size: once; J: TRBJ2-7; V: TRBV7-9; DNA: TGTGCCAGCAGCTCGGGGGCTTACGAGCAGTACTTC; CDR3: CASSSGAYEQYF
length: 14; D: -; size: -; J: TRBJ1-1; V: TRBV10-3; DNA: TGTGCCATCACCGACCCGGCAATGAACACTGAAGCTTTCTTT; CDR3: CAITDPAMNTEAFF
length: 12; D: -; size: -; J: TRBJ1-5; V: TRBV7-8; DNA: TGTGCCAGCAGCTCCGGTACTCAGCCCCAGCATTTT; CDR3: CASSSGTQPQHF
length: 11; D: -; size: -; J: TRBJ2-4; V: TRBV5-1; DNA: TGCGCCAGCAGCGCCCAAGGGGTGTTCGTCTTC; CDR3: CASSAQGVFVF
length: 16; D: TRBD2; size: -; J: TRBJ2-2; V: TRBV19; DNA: TGTGCCAGTTTGGGACTAGCGGGGCGGAACACCGGGGAGCTGTTTTTT; CDR3: CASLGLAGRNTGELFF
length: 13; D: TRBD2; size: -; J: TRBJ2-7; V: TRBV7-9; DNA: TGTGCCAGCAGCGGCGGGACTAGCTGGGAGCAGTACTTC; CDR3: CASSGGTSWEQYF
length: 15; D: TRBD2; size: -; J: TRBJ2-3; V: TRBV28; DNA: TGTGCCAGCAGTGAGCGGGGTTTACTGGGAGATACGCAGTATTTT; CDR3: CASSERGLLGDTQYF
length: 13; D: TRBD1; size: -; J: TRBJ1-1; V: TRBV5-1; DNA: TGCGCCAGCAGCTTCGGGACAGGGATTGAAGCTTTCTTT; CDR3: CASSFGTGIEAFF
length: 14; D: TRBD1; size: -; J: TRBJ1-5; V: TRBV28; DNA: TGTGCCAGCAGTGGGGACAGGGGGCATCAGCCCCAGCATTTT; CDR3: CASSGDRGHQPQHF
length: 15; D: -; size: -; J: TRBJ2-1; V: TRBV7-9; DNA: TGTGCCAGCAGCTTAGGGGCCGGGACCAACAATGAGCAGTTCTTC; CDR3: CASSLGAGTNNEQFF
length: 16; D: TRBD1; size: -; J: TRBJ2-7; V: TRBV5-5; DNA: TGTGCCAGCAGCTTGGAGTTCGGGACAGGGGTCTACGAGCAGTACTTC; CDR3: CASSLEFGTGVYEQYF
length: 15; D: -; size: -; J: TRBJ1-2; V: TRBV6-5; DNA: TGTGCCAGCAGTTACGGTCCGGGCCATGACGGTGGCTACACCTTC; CDR3: CASSYGPGHDGGYTF
length: 15; D: -; size: once; J: TRBJ2-2; V: TRBV27; DNA: TGTGCCAGCAGTTTAGGCCAGGGGTACACCGGGGAGCTGTTTTTT; CDR3: CASSLGQGYTGELFF